This T cell receptor (beta chain) was retrieved from a study of blood T cell repertoires in COVID-19. Libraries were prepared by immunoSEQ multiplex PCR; TCRdb keeps only in-frame clonotypes and omits some of them. The sample yields around 60,000 clones, roughly 84% seen once. J was trimmed by 1 base and V by 4 bases; bases with no gene match: 12. There are 18 residues in the CDR3. Germline V gene sequence: CDR1 LGHNA, CDR2 YNFKEQ. The chain recombines TRBV4-2 with TRBJ2-2, with 7 bases that match TRBD2. The TCR comes from a woman aged 55-70 years with acute or convalescent COVID-19. Sequences were obtained from peripheral blood. DNA of the CDR3: TGTGCCAGCAGCCCCCCACGGGGGGAGCCAAGGAACACCGGGGAGCTGTTTTTT. Protein: CASSPPRGEPRNTGELFF.